One and the same sample provided the 15 T cell receptor beta chains below, sequenced in a study of blood T cell repertoires in COVID-19. Sequenced by immunoSEQ multiplex PCR; TCRdb stores in-frame clones only, minus some. The sample consists of 300,000 to 400,000 clones, 85% to 90% of them appearing once. Input material: peripheral blood. The source is a woman in her fifties or sixties with COVID-19, enrolled during active disease.

V is TRBV5-1 and J is TRBJ2-5; the match to TRBD2 covers 10 bases. This CDR3 comprises 16 residues. CDR1 and CDR2 (germline): SGHRS, YFSETQ. Trimming removed 0 bases from V and 5 bases from J; junction bases left unmatched: 7. In DNA form, the CDR3 reads TGCGCCAGCAGCTTGGTCCGAAGCGGGAGGGGCGAGACCCAGTACTTC. Translated: CASSLVRSGRGETQYF.

In nucleotides, the CDR3 is TGTGCCAGCAGTCCAAGGGACAGGCGCCCCCAAGGGAAACTGTTTTTT. It encodes CASSPRDRRPQGKLFF. The chain employs TRBV27 and TRBJ1-4; TRBD1 matches at 8 bases. CDR1 is MNHEY and CDR2 is SMNVEV in the germline V gene (reference sequence). V lost 5 bases and J lost 11; bases outside the gene matches: 16. The CDR3 has 16 amino acids.

The V call is TRBV5-1, the J call TRBJ1-1, with D possibly TRBD1 on 6 matching bases. Trimming left V 6 bases short and J 2 bases short, with 17 bases between. The germline V gene encodes CDR1 SGHRS and CDR2 YFSETQ. This CDR3 has 15 residues. The CDR3 DNA reads TGCGCCAGCACCCGGCGGCCGGGGGGCAACACTGAAGCTTTCTTT. Its translation is CASTRRPGGNTEAFF.

The rearrangement joins TRBV12-5 to TRBJ2-1; TRBD1 matches 9 bases. Germline CDR1 is LGHNT and CDR2 is FRNRAP. The CDR3 has 16 amino acids. J gave up 9 bases and V 0 bases, and 9 bases lay outside the gene matches. CDR3 residues: CASGLVRGTGWVEQFF. The CDR3 nucleotides are TGTGCTAGTGGTTTGGTACGGGGGACAGGGTGGGTTGAGCAGTTCTTC.

The chain carries TRBV13 and TRBJ2-7; 8 bases map to TRBD1. The J segment lost 2 bases and the V segment lost 5 bases, leaving 8 bases of the junction unmatched. In germline, CDR1 is PRHDT, CDR2 FYEKMQ (reference sequence). The CDR3 length is 15 residues. Written as DNA, the CDR3 is TGTGCCAGCAGCCAAGGACAGGGAAGAACCTACGAGCAGTACTTC. This translates into CASSQGQGRTYEQYF.

CDR3 sequence reads: CASSLGQDYGYTF. CDR3 in DNA: TGCGCCAGCAGCCTAGGACAGGACTATGGCTACACCTTC. The chain links TRBV5-1 to TRBJ1-2; TRBD1 aligns across 7 bases. The CDR3 has 13 residues. Germline assignment: CDR1 SGHRS and CDR2 YFSETQ. The junction had 3 bases not matched to a gene; V was cut back by 4 bases and J by 3 bases.

The chain is built from TRBV9 and TRBJ2-1; D ambiguous. Trimming removed 4 bases from V and 10 bases from J, with 15 bases in between. The CDR3 is made up of 13 amino acids. From germline, CDR1 is SGDLS and CDR2 YYNGEE. The CDR3 protein is CASSPRSSLEQFF. CDR3 bases: TGTGCCAGCAGCCCACGTAGTTCGCTAGAGCAGTTCTTC.

The CDR3 loop is CAWSVKGARNEKLFF. The CDR3 region has the DNA TGTGCCTGGAGTGTAAAGGGGGCCCGTAATGAAAAACTGTTTTTT. The rearrangement uses TRBV30 and TRBJ1-4, with 7 bases that match TRBD1. CDR3 length: 15 residues. The junction had 5 bases not matched to a gene; V was cut back by 0 bases and J by 4 bases. Germline CDR1 reads GTSNPN; CDR2 reads SVGIG (reference sequence).

The rearrangement links TRBV5-5 to TRBJ2-1, with 7 bases that match TRBD1. The V and J ends lost 2 bases and 9 bases, in that order; junction bases with no gene match: 5. From germline, CDR1 is SGHKS and CDR2 YYEKEE (reference sequence). The CDR3 covers 13 residues. CDR3 amino acids: CASSFTGASEQFF. For the CDR3, the DNA is TGTGCCAGCAGCTTTACAGGGGCTAGTGAGCAGTTCTTC.

V and J are TRBV12-5 and TRBJ2-5, with 12 bases identical to TRBD2. The V and J ends lost 2 bases and 3 bases, in that order; junction bases with no gene match: 4. Germline CDR1 and CDR2: LGHNT and FRNRAP. The CDR3 consists of 16 residues. CDR3 residues: CASGLPPSGREETQYF. The DNA of the CDR3 is TGTGCTAGTGGTTTGCCCCCTAGCGGGAGGGAAGAGACCCAGTACTTC.

V gene TRBV11-2 combines with J gene TRBJ1-6, with no clear D. Per germline, CDR1 SGHAT and CDR2 FQNNGV. V dropped 0 bases and J dropped 3 bases, with 9 bases sitting between them. The CDR3 has 16 residues. CDR3 amino acids: CASSLDLAIYNSPLHF. The CDR3 coding sequence is TGTGCCAGCAGCTTAGATCTTGCTATCTATAATTCACCCCTCCACTTT.

The rearrangement links TRBV14 to TRBJ1-2; D gene ambiguous. Germline CDR1 reads SGHDN; CDR2 reads FVKESK. The germline V and J ends were trimmed by 0 bases and 7 bases, with 3 bases remaining between them. CDR3 length: 11 residues. The CDR3 spells CASSQESGYTF. For the CDR3, the DNA is TGTGCCAGCAGCCAAGAGAGTGGCTACACCTTC.

This clone has just one count. V usage is TRBV5-8 and J usage is TRBJ2-3; 8 positions agree with TRBD2. Germline loops: CDR1 SGHTS, CDR2 YDEGEE. Germline trimming cut 10 bases from V and 3 bases from J; bases unmatched to any gene: 13. This CDR3 is 15 amino acids long. CDR3 sequence: CACLTLAAGTDTQYF. The CDR3 bases are TGTGCCTGCCTAACACTAGCGGCGGGGACAGATACGCAGTATTTT.

V gene TRBV5-4 combines with J gene TRBJ2-4; D perhaps matches TRBD2 (5 bases). V lost 4 bases, J lost 0 bases, and 17 bases lay in between. The length of the CDR3 is 17 residues. The germline gives CDR1 SGHNT, CDR2 YYREEE (reference sequence). The CDR3 loop reads CASSGGTQRAAKNIQYF. CDR3 DNA: TGTGCCAGCAGCGGAGGTACCCAGAGGGCAGCCAAAAACATTCAGTACTTC.

The chain uses TRBV5-5 and TRBJ2-7, with a weak D call TRBD1 (6 bases). The germline gives CDR1 SGHKS, CDR2 YYEKEE (reference sequence). Trimming shortened V by 2 bases and J by 2 bases, and 11 bases separated the two germline ends. CDR3 size: 14 residues. The CDR3 DNA reads as TGTGCCAGCAGCTTCAGGGGCCCTACCTACGAGCAGTACTTC. The encoded protein is CASSFRGPTYEQYF.